The 8 T cell receptor beta chains below come from one sample, sequenced in a study of blood T cell repertoires in COVID-19. TCRdb keeps only in-frame clones here, not all; method: immunoSEQ multiplex PCR. The sample records 300,000 to 400,000 clones, 70% to 90% being singletons. The specimen was peripheral blood. Receptor source: a woman in her twenties or thirties with COVID-19, enrolled during active disease.

The V and J genes are TRBV5-4 and TRBJ2-3, with a weak D call TRBD2 (6 bases). Germline V CDR1 and CDR2: SGHNT, YYREEE (reference sequence). The CDR3 is 11 amino acids. Deletions cut 0 bases from V and 14 bases from J, with 10 bases between. DNA for the CDR3: TGTGCCAGCAGCTTGGCGGGGGAAGTGTATTTT. Protein: CASSLAGEVYF. The entire variable domain, with the rest obtained from reference TRBV5-4 and TRBJ2-3, is as follows: ETGVTQSPTHLIKTRGQQVTLRCSSQSGHNTVSWYQQALGQGPQFIFQYYREEENGRGNFPPRFSGLQFPNYSSELNVNALELDDSALYLCASSLAGEVYFGPGTRLTVL.

This CDR3 reads CASREAGVLYEQYF. DNA for the CDR3: TGTGCCAGCAGGGAAGCGGGGGTCCTCTACGAGCAGTACTTC. V and J are TRBV28 and TRBJ2-7, with 8 bases that match TRBD2. V was pared by 6 bases and J by 3 bases, with 7 bases of the junction left unmatched. Germline assignment: CDR1 MDHEN and CDR2 SYDVKM. The CDR3 covers 14 residues.

This chain joins TRBV7-9 and TRBJ2-2, with D uncertain. This CDR3 is built from 12 residues. V was pared by 5 bases and J by 6 bases, with 7 bases between. The germline V gene has CDR1 SEHNR and CDR2 FQNEAQ (reference sequence). CDR3 amino acids: CASSEEAGELFF. DNA for the CDR3: TGTGCCAGCAGCGAGGAAGCCGGGGAGCTGTTTTTT.

The chain is built from TRBV27 and TRBJ2-5; TRBD1 matches 10 bases. The CDR3 totals 16 residues. CDR1 is MNHEY and CDR2 is SMNVEV in the germline V gene (reference sequence). Trimming at V came to 5 bases and at J to 5 bases, leaving 11 bases not matched to a gene. The CDR3: CASSPRQGAGGETQYF. CDR3 coding DNA: TGTGCCAGCAGTCCACGACAGGGGGCGGGCGGGGAGACCCAGTACTTC.

The chain has TRBV18 and TRBJ2-5, with 9 bases identical to TRBD2. V trimming: 0 bases; J trimming: 5 bases; junction bases outside the gene matches: 4. This CDR3 spans 15 amino acids. The germline gives CDR1 KGHSH, CDR2 LQKENI. CDR3 DNA: TGTGCCAGCTCACCACCGGCGGGGGGGCCGGAGACCCAGTACTTC. Protein sequence: CASSPPAGGPETQYF. The complete variable domain, with remaining parts taken from reference TRBV18 and TRBJ2-5, reads NAGVMQNPRHLVRRRGQEARLRCSPMKGHSHVYWYRQLPEEGLKFMVYLQKENIIDESGMPKERFSAEFPKEGPSILRIQQVVRGDSAAYFCASSPPAGGPETQYFGPGTRLLVL.

This sequence joins TRBV3-1 (or the pseudogene TRBV3-2) and TRBJ2-3, with 14 bases that match TRBD2. V was clipped by 6 bases and J by 0 bases; unmatched bases: 8. In germline, CDR1 is LGHDT, CDR2 YNNKEL (reference sequence). The CDR3 length is 18 residues. The CDR3 nucleotides are TGTGCCAGCAGTCGGACTAGCGGGGGGCCCCCTAGCACAGATACGCAGTATTTT. This sequence encodes CASSRTSGGPPSTDTQYF.

V is TRBV11-3 and J is TRBJ1-4; D possibly corresponds to TRBD1 (5 bases). CDR1 SGHNT and CDR2 YENEEA come from the germline V gene. This CDR3 region has 14 residues. Trimming shortened V by 4 bases and J by 2 bases, and 8 bases separated the two germline ends. Written as DNA, the CDR3 is TGTGCCAGCAGCTCCCGACAGACTAATGAAAAACTGTTTTTT. Its protein product is CASSSRQTNEKLFF.

The chain employs TRBV6-5 and TRBJ1-6; 7 nucleotides align to TRBD1. The CDR3 totals 16 residues. Germline V gene data show CDR1 as MNHEY and CDR2 as SVGAGI. V shed 2 bases and J 9 bases; nucleotides not matched to a gene: 10. The CDR3 DNA reads as TGTGCCAGCAGTTACACCCGACAGGGAGGAGGTTCACCCCTCCACTTT. This sequence encodes CASSYTRQGGGSPLHF.